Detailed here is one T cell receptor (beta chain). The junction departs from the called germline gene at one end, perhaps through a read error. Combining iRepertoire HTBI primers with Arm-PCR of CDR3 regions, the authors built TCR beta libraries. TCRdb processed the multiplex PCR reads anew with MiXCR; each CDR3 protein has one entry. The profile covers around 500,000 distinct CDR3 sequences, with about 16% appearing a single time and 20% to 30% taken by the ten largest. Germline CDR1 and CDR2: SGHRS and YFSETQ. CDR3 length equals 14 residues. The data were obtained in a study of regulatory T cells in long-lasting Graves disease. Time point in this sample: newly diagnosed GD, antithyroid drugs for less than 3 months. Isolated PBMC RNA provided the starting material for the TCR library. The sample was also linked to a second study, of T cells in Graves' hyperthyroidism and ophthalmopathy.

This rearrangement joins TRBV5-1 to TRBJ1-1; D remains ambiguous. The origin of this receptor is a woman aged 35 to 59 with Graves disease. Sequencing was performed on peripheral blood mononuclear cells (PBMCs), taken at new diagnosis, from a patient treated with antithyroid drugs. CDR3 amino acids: CASSADIRNTEAFF. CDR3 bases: TGTGCCAGCAGCGCCGACATCAGGAACACTGAAGCTTTCTTT.